This T cell receptor beta chain stems from a study of beta chain features in type 1 diabetes. Findings and limits, study-wide: Across all four CD4+ subsets, people with type 1 diabetes showed modestly shorter TCRB CDR3s.

This CDR3 contains 15 residues. Unmatched junction bases numbered 9, after V lost 4 bases and J lost 4 bases. The V gene's germline CDR1 is MDHEN and CDR2 SYDVKM. With regard to this clone: What it recognizes is unknown.

What was sequenced were expressed TCRB transcripts, since all of the isolated RNA had been reverse transcribed. Profiled with immunoSEQ multiplex PCR; TCRdb holds only in-frame clones, not every one. The sample contains about 47,000 clones, around 40% of which appear only once. The source of this sequence is a young man with type 1 diabetes. The chain uses TRBV28 and TRBJ1-2; 7 bases line up with TRBD1. Sequencing used stem cell memory CD4+ T cells from blood. The CDR3 loop is CASSSPGRGPYGYTF. The CDR3 nucleotides are TGTGCCAGCAGTTCCCCGGGAAGGGGGCCCTATGGCTACACCTTC.